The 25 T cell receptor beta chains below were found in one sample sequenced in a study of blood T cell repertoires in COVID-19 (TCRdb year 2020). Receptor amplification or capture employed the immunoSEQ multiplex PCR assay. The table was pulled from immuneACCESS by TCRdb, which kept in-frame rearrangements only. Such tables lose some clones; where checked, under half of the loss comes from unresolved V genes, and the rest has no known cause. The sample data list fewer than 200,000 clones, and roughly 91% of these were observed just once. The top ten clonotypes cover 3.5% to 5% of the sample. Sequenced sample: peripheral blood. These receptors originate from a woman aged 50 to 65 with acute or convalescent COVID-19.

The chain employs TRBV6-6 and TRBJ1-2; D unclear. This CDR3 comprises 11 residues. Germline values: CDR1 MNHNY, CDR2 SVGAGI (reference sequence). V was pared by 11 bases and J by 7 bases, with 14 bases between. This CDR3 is CAGSRDGGYTF. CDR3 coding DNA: TGTGCCGGAAGCCGGGATGGTGGCTACACCTTC.

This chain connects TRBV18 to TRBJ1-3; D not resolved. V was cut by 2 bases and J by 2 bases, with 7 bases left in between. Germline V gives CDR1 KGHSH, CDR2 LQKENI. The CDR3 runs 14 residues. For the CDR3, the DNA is TGTGCCAGCTCACCAACCCGGGCTGGAAACACCATATATTTT. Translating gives CASSPTRAGNTIYF.

The CDR3 region has the DNA TGTGCCAGCAGTTACCTGGGCAGAGTCGACTATGGCTACACCTTC. Protein product: CASSYLGRVDYGYTF. The rearrangement joins TRBV6-5 to TRBJ1-2; no firm D call. The V end was cut by 2 bases, the J end by 3 bases, with 13 bases between. This CDR3 has 15 amino acids. Germline CDR1 and CDR2: MNHEY and SVGAGI.

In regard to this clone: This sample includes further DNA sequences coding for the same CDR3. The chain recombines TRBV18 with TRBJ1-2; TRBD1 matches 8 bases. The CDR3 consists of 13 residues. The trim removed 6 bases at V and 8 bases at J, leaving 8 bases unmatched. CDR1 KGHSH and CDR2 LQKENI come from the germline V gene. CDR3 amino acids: CASSPDRVNGYTF. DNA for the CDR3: TGTGCCAGCTCCCCGGACAGGGTAAACGGCTACACCTTC.

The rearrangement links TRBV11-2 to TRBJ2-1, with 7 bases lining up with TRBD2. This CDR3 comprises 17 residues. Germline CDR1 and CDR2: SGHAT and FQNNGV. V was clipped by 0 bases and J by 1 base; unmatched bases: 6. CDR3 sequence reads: CASSLEGLAESYNEQFF. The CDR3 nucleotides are TGTGCCAGCAGCTTAGAGGGCCTAGCGGAGTCCTACAATGAGCAGTTCTTC. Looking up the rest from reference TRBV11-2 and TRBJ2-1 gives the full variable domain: EAGVAQSPRYKIIEKRQSVAFWCNPISGHATLYWYQQILGQGPKLLIQFQNNGVVDDSQLPKDRFSAERLKGVDSTLKIQPAKLEDSAVYLCASSLEGLAESYNEQFFGPGTRLTVL.

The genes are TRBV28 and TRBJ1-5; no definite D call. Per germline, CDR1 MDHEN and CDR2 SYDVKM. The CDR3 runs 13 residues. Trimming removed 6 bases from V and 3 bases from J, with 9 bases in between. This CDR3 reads CASSFLSNQPQHF. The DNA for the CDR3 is TGTGCCAGCAGCTTCCTCTCCAATCAGCCCCAGCATTTT.

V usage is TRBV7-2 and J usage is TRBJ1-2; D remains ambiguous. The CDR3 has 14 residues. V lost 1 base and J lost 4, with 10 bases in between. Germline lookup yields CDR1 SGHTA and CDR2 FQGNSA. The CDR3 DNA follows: TGTGCCAGCAGCTTAGAAGCACCAAGCTATGGCTACACCTTC. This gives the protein CASSLEAPSYGYTF.

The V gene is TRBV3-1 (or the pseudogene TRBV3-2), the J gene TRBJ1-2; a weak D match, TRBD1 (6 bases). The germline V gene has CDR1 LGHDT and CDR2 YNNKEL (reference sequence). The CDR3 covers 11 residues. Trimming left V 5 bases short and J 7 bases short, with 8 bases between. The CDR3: CASSNRVGYTF. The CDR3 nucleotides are TGTGCCAGCAGCAACAGGGTTGGCTACACCTTC.

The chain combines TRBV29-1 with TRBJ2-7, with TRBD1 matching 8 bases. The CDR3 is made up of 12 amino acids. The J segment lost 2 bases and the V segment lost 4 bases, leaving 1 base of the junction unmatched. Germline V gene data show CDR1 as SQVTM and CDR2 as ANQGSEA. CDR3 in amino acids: CSVAGGPYEQYF. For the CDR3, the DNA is TGCAGCGTTGCAGGGGGCCCCTACGAGCAGTACTTC.

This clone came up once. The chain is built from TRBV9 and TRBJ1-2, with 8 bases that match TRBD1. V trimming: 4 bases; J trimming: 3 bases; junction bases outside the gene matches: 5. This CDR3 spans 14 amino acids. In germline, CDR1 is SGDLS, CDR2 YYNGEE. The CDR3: CASSPGQGDYGYTF. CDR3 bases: TGTGCCAGCAGCCCCGGACAGGGTGACTATGGCTACACCTTC.

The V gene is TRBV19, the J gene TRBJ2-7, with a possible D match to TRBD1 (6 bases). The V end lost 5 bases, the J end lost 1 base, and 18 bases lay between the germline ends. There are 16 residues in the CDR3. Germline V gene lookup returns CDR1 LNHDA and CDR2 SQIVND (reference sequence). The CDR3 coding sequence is TGTGCCAGTAGTTTGACAGGTGGGAAGCGGTCCTACGAGCAGTACTTC. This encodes CASSLTGGKRSYEQYF.

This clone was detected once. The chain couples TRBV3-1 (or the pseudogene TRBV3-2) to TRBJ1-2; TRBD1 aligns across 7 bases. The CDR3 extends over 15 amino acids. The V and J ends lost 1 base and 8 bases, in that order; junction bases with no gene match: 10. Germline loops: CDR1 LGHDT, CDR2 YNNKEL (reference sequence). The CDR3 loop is CASSQGDRSSRGYTF. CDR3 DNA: TGTGCCAGCAGCCAAGGGGACAGATCCTCGAGGGGCTACACCTTC.

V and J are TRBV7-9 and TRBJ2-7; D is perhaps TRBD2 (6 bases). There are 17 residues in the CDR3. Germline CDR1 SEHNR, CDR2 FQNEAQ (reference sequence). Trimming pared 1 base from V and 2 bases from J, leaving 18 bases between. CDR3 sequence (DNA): TGTGCCAGCAGCTTAGGCCCGGGAGTACAACACCCCTACGAGCAGTACTTC. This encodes CASSLGPGVQHPYEQYF.

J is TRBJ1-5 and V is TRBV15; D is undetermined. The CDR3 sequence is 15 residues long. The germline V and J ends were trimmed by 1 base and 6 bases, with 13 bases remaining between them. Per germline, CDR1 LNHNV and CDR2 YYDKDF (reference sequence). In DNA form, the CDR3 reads TGTGCCACCAGCAGAGGGAGGAACAGCCTTCAGCCCCAGCATTTT. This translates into CATSRGRNSLQPQHF.

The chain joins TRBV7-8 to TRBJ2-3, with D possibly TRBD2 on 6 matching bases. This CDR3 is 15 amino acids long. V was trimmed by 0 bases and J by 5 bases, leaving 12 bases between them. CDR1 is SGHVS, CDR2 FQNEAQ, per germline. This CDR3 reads CASSLASWGEDTQYF. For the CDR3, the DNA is TGTGCCAGCAGCTTAGCTTCGTGGGGGGAAGATACGCAGTATTTT.

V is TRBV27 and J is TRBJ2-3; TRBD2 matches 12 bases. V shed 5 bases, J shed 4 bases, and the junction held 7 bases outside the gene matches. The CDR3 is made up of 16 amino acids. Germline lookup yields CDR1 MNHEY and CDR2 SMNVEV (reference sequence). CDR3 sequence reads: CASSLMTSGGPDTQYF. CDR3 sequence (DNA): TGTGCCAGCAGTCTTATGACTAGCGGGGGCCCAGATACGCAGTATTTT.

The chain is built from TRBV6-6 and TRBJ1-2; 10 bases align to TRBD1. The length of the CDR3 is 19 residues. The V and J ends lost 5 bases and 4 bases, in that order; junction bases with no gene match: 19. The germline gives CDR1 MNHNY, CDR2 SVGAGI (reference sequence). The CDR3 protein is CASSRTSPGQGPRGYGYTF. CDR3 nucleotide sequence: TGTGCCAGCAGTCGCACCTCCCCGGGACAGGGGCCTAGGGGCTATGGCTACACCTTC.

The CDR3 DNA reads as TGTGCCAGTAGCCCCTCGAACACTGAAGCTTTCTTT. The encoded protein is CASSPSNTEAFF. The chain links TRBV19 to TRBJ1-1; D is unresolved. The V end was cut by 6 bases, the J end by 1 base, with 6 bases between. The germline gives CDR1 LNHDA, CDR2 SQIVND (reference sequence). The CDR3 runs 12 residues.

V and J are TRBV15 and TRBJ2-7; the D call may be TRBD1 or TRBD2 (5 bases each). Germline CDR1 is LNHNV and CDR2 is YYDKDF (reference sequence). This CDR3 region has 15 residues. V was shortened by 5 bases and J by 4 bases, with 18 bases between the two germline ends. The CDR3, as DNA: TGTGCCACCAGCGGAGGCACCCAGGGCTTATACGAGCAGTACTTC. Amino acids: CATSGGTQGLYEQYF.

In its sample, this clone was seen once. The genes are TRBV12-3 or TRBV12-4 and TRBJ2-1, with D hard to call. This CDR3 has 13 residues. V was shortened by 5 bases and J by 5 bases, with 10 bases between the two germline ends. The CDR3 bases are TGTGCCAGCAGTCCTATGAATAACAATGAGCAGTTCTTC. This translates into CASSPMNNNEQFF.

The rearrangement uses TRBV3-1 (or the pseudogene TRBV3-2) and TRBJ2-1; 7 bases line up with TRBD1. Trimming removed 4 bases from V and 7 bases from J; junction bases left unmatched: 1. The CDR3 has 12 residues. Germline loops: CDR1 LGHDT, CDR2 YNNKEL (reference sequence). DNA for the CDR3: TGTGCCAGCAGCCCGACAGGGAATGAGCAGTTCTTC. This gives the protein CASSPTGNEQFF.

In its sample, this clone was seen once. CDR3: CASSPDTYGYTF. In DNA form, the CDR3 reads TGTGCCAGCAGCCCGGACACCTATGGCTACACCTTC. This chain uses TRBV12-3 or TRBV12-4 with TRBJ1-2; tentatively, D is TRBD1 (5 bases). This CDR3 has 12 amino acids. V lost 6 bases to trimming and J lost 4 bases, with 9 bases between them.

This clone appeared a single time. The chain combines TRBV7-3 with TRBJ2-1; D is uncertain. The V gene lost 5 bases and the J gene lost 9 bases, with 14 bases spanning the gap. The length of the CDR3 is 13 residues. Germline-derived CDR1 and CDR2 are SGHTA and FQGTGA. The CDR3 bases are TGTGCCAGCAGCCTGCTAAGGCGCGGTGAGCAGTTCTTC. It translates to CASSLLRRGEQFF.

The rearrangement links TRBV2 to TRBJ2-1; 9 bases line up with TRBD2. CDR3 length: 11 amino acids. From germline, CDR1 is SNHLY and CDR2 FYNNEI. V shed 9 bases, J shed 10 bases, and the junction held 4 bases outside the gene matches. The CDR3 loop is CARDTSGEQFF. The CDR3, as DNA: TGTGCCAGGGATACTAGCGGGGAGCAGTTCTTC. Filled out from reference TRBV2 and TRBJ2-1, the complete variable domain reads EPEVTQTPSHQVTQMGQEVILRCVPISNHLYFYWYRQILGQKVEFLVSFYNNEISEKSEIFDDQFSVERPDGSNFTLKIRSTKLEDSAMYFCARDTSGEQFFGPGTRLTVL.

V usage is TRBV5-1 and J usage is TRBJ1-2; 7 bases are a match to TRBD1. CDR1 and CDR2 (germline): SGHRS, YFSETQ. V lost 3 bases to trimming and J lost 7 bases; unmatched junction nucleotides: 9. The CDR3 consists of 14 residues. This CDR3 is CASSSDRAESGYTF. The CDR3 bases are TGCGCCAGCAGCTCTGACAGGGCGGAGAGTGGCTACACCTTC.